This T cell receptor beta chain was observed in a study of blood T cell repertoires in COVID-19. Study information: The cDNA or gDNA used as material had been derived from T cells, B-cell-depleted T cells, or PBMCs.

The authors' processing: The authors estimated nucleated cell counts from reference gene primer amplification. The table came from immunoSEQ multiplex PCR; TCRdb's copy has only in-frame clones and leaves some out. That table is the source of V, J and clone size, and D and trimming were worked out from the DNA. This table has 96,000 or so clones, 70% to 90% appearing once. V dropped 4 bases and J dropped 1 base, with 14 bases sitting between them. CDR1 SGHNT and CDR2 YYREEE come from the germline V gene (reference sequence). This CDR3 region has 16 residues. The specimen was peripheral blood. This TCR came from a human donor with COVID-19, enrolled during active disease. The donor label of this sample is uncertain. V is TRBV5-4 and J is TRBJ2-2, with D possibly TRBD1 on 5 matching bases. CDR3 in amino acids: CASSVLGQGNTGELFF. CDR3 coding DNA: TGTGCCAGCAGCGTCTTGGGGCAGGGGAACACCGGGGAGCTGTTTTTT.